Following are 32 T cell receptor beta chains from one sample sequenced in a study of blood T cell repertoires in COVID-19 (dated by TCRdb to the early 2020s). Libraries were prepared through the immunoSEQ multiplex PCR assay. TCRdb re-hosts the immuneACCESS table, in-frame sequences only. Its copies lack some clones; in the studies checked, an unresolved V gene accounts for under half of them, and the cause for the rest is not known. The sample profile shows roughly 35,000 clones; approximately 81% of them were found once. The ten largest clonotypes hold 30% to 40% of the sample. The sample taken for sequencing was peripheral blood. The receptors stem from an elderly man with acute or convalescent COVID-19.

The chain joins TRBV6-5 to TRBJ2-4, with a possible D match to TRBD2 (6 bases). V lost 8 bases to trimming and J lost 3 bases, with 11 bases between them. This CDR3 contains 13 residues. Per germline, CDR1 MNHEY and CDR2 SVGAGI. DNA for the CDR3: TGTGCCAGCCATGGAGGGGACAAAAACATTCAGTACTTC. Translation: CASHGGDKNIQYF.

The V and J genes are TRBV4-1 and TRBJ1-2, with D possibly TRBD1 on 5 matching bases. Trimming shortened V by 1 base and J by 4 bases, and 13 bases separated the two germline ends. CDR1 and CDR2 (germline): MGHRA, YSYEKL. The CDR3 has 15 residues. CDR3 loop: CASSQVSGESYGYTF. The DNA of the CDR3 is TGCGCCAGCAGCCAAGTTTCGGGGGAAAGCTATGGCTACACCTTC.

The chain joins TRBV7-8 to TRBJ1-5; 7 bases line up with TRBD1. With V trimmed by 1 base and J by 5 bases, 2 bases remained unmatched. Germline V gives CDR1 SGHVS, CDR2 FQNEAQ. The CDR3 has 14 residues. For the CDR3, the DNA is TGTGCCAGCAGCTTAGGACAGGGTTATCAGCCCCAGCATTTT. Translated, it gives CASSLGQGYQPQHF.

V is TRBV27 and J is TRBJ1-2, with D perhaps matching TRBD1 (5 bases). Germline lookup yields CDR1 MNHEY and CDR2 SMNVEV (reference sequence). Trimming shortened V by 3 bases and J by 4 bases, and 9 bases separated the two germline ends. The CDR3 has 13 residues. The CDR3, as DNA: TGTGCCAGCAGTTTCCGGGGGACCTATGGCTACACCTTC. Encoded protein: CASSFRGTYGYTF.

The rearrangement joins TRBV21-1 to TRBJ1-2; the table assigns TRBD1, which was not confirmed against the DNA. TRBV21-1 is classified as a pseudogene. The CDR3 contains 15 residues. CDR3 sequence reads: CASSNPWGQGKGYTF. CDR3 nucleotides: TGTGCCAGCAGCAACCCCTGGGGACAGGGAAAAGGCTACACCTTC.

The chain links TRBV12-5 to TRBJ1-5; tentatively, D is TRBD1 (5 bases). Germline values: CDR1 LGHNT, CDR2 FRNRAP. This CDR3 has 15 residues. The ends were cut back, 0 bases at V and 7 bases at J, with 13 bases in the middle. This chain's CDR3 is CASGLVRAGNQPQHF. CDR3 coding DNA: TGTGCTAGTGGTTTGGTAAGGGCAGGGAACCAGCCCCAGCATTTT.

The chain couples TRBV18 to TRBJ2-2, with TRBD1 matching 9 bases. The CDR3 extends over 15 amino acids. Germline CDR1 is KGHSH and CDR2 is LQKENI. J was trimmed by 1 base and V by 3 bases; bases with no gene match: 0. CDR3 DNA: TGTGCCAGCTCACCGGGACAGGGGAACACCGGGGAGCTGTTTTTT. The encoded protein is CASSPGQGNTGELFF. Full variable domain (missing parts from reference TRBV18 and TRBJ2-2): NAGVMQNPRHLVRRRGQEARLRCSPMKGHSHVYWYRQLPEEGLKFMVYLQKENIIDESGMPKERFSAEFPKEGPSILRIQQVVRGDSAAYFCASSPGQGNTGELFFGEGSRLTVL.

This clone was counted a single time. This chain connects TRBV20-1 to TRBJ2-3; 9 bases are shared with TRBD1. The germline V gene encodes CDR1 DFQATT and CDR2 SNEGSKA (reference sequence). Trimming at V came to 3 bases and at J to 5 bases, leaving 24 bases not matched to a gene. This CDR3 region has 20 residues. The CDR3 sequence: CSASLLTGGAQVVGEDTQYF. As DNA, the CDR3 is TGCAGTGCTAGTTTACTTACAGGGGGCGCCCAGGTCGTTGGGGAAGATACGCAGTATTTT.

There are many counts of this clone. The CDR3, as DNA: TGTGCCAGCAGCCGGATCGAGGGGAACACTGAAGCTTTCTTT. It codes for CASSRIEGNTEAFF. The chain joins TRBV3-1 (or the pseudogene TRBV3-2) to TRBJ1-1; D is unclear. The V and J ends lost 4 bases and 1 base respectively, with 10 bases between them. This CDR3 spans 14 amino acids. Looked up from germline, CDR1 is LGHDT and CDR2 is YNNKEL (reference sequence).

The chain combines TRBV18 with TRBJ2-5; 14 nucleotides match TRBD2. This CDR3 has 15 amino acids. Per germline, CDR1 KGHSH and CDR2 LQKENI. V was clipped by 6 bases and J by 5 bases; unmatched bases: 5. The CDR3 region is CASSRLAGGMETQYF. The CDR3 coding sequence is TGTGCCAGCTCCCGACTAGCGGGGGGGATGGAGACCCAGTACTTC. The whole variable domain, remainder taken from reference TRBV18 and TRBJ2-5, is NAGVMQNPRHLVRRRGQEARLRCSPMKGHSHVYWYRQLPEEGLKFMVYLQKENIIDESGMPKERFSAEFPKEGPSILRIQQVVRGDSAAYFCASSRLAGGMETQYFGPGTRLLVL.

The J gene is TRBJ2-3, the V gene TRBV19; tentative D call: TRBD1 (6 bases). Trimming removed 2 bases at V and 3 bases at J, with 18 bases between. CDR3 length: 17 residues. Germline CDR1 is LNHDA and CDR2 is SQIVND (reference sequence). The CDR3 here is CASSILSGRGGTDTQYF. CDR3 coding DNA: TGTGCCAGTAGTATATTGTCAGGGCGAGGGGGAACAGATACGCAGTATTTT.

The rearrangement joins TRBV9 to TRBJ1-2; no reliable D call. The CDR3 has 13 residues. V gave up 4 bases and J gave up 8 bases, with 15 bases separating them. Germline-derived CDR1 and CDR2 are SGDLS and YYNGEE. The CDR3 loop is CASSSQTLGGYTF. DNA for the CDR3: TGTGCCAGCAGCTCACAAACGTTGGGCGGCTACACCTTC.

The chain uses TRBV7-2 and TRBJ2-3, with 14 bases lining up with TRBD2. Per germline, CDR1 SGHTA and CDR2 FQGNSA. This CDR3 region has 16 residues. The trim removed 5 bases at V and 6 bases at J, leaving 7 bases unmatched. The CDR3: CASSARLAGGEDTQYF. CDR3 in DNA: TGTGCCAGCAGCGCCCGACTAGCGGGGGGGGAGGATACGCAGTATTTT.

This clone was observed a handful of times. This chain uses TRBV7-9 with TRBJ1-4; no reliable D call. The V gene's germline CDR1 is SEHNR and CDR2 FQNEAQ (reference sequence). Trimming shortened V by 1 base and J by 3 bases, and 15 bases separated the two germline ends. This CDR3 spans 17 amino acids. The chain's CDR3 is CASSLGLLTQPNEKLFF. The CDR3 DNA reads TGTGCCAGCAGCTTAGGTCTACTGACTCAACCTAATGAAAAACTGTTTTTT.

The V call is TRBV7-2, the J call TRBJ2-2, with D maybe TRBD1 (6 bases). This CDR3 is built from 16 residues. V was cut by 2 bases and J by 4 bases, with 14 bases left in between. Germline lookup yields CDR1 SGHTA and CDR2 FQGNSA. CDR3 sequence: CASSLIAGASTGELFF. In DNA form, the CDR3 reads TGTGCCAGCAGCTTAATCGCAGGGGCCTCCACCGGGGAGCTGTTTTTT.

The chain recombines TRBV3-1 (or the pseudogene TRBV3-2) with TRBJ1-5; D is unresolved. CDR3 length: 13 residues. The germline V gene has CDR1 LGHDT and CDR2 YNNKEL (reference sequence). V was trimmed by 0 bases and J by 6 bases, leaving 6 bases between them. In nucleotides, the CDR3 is TGTGCCAGCAGCCAAGATCGGGTTCAGCCCCAGCATTTT. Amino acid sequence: CASSQDRVQPQHF.

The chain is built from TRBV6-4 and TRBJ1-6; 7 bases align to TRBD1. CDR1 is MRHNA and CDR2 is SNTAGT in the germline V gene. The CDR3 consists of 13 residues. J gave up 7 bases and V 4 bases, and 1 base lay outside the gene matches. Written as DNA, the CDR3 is TGTGCCAGCAGTGCACAGGGGAATTCACCCCTCCACTTT. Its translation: CASSAQGNSPLHF.

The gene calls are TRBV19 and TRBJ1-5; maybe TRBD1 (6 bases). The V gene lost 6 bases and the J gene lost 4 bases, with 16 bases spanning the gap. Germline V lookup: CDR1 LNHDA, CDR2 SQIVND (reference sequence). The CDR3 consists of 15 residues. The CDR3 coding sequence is TGTGCCAGTAGAGGTGGGACACGGAAAAATCAGCCCCAGCATTTT. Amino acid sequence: CASRGGTRKNQPQHF.

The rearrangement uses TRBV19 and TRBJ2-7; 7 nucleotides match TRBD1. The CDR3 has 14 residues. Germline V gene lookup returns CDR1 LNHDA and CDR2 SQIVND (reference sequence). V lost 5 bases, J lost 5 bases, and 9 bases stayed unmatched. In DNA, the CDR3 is TGTGCCAGTAGTTTCACCGGGACAGCGAACGAGCAGTACTTC. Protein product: CASSFTGTANEQYF. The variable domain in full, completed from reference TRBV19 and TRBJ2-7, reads DGGITQSPKYLFRKEGQNVTLSCEQNLNHDAMYWYRQDPGQGLRLIYYSQIVNDFQKGDIAEGYSVSREKKESFPLTVTSAQKNPTAFYLCASSFTGTANEQYFGPGTRLTVT.

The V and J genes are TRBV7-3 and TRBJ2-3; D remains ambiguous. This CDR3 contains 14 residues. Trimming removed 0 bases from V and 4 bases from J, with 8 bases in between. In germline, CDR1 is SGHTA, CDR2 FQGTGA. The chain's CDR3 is CASSLTGWADTQYF. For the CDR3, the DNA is TGTGCCAGCAGCTTAACCGGGTGGGCAGATACGCAGTATTTT.

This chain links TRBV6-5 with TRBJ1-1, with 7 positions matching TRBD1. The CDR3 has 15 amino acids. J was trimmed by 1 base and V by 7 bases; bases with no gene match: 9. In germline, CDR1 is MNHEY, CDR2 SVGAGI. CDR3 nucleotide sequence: TGTGCCAGCAATCCACTCCGGGACAGGAACACTGAAGCTTTCTTT. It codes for CASNPLRDRNTEAFF.

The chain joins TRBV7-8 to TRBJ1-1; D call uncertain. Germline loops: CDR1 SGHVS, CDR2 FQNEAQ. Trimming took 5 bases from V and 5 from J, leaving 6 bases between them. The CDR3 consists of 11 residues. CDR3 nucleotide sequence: TGTGCCAGCAGCCTCACTACTGAAGCTTTCTTT. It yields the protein CASSLTTEAFF.

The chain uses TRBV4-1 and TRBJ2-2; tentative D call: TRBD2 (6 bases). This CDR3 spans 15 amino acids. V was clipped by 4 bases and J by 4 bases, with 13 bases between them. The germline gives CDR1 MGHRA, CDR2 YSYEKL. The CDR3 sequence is CASSPGGDPTGELFF. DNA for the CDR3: TGCGCCAGCAGCCCTGGCGGGGACCCCACCGGGGAGCTGTTTTTT.

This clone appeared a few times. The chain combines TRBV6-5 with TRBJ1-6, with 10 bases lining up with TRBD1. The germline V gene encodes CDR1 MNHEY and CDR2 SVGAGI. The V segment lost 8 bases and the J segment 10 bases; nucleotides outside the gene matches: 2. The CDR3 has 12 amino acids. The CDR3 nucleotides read TGTGCCAGCGGACAGGGGGAATCACCCCTCCACTTT. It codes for CASGQGESPLHF.

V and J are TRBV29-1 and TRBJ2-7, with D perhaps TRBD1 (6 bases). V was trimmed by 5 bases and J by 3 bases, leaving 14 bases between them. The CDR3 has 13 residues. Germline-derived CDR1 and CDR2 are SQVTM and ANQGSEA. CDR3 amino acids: CSVTWTDFYEQYF. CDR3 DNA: TGCAGCGTTACATGGACAGATTTCTACGAGCAGTACTTC.

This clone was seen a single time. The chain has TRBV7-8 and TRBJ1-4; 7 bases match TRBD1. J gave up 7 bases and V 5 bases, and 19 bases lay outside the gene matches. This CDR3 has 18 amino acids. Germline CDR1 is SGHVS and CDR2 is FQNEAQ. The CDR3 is CASSAQLPGQWGSEKLFF. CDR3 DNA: TGTGCCAGCAGCGCCCAGCTCCCGGGACAGTGGGGATCTGAAAAACTGTTTTTT.

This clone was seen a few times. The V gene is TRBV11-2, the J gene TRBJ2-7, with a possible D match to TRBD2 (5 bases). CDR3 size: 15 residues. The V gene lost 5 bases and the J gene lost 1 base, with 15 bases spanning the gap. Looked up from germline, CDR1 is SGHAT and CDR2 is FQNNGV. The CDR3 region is CASSQRTGLSYEQYF. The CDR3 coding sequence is TGTGCCAGCAGCCAACGGACTGGCCTATCCTACGAGCAGTACTTC.

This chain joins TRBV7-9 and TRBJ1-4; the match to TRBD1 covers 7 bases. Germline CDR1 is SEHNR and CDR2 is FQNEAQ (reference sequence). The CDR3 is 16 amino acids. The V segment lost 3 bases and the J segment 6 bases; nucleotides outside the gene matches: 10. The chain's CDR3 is CASSFPGQKDHEKLFF. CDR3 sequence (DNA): TGTGCCAGCAGCTTCCCGGGACAGAAGGATCATGAAAAACTGTTTTTT.

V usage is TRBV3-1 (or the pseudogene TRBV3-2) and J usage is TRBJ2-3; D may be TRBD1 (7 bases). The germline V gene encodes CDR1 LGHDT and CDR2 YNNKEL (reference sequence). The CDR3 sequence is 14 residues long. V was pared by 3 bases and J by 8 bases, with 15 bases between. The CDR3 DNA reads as TGTGCCAGCAGCCACCTACGACAGGGAGGTACGCAGTATTTT. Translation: CASSHLRQGGTQYF.

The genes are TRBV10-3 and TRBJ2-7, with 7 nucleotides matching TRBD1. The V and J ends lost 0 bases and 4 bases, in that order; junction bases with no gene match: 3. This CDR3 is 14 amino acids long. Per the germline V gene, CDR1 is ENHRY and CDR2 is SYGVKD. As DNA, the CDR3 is TGTGCCATCAGTGAGTCGGGCAGGGGGTACGAGCAGTACTTC. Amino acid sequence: CAISESGRGYEQYF.

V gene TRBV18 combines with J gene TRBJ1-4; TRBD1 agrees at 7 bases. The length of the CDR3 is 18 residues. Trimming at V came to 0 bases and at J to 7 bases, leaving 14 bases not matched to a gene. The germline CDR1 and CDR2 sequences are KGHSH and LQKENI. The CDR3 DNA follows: TGTGCCAGCTCACCACCCGCGGAGGGGGCGCGCCCTGGTGAAAAACTGTTTTTT. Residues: CASSPPAEGARPGEKLFF.

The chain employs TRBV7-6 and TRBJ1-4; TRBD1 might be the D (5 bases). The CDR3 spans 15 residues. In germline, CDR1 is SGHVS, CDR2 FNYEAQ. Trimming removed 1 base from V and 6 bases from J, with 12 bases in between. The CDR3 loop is CASSLDGEGDEKLFF. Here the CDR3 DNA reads TGTGCCAGCAGCTTAGACGGCGAAGGGGATGAAAAACTGTTTTTT. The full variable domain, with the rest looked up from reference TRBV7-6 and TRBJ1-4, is GAGVSQSPRYKVTKRGQDVALRCDPISGHVSLYWYRQALGQGPEFLTYFNYEAQQDKSGLPNDRFSAERPEGSISTLTIQRTEQRDSAMYRCASSLDGEGDEKLFFGSGTQLSVL.